The table lists the clone carrying this TCR beta chain with a few counts. These data are taken from a study of blood T cells in healthy people across ages. A second PCR, run for about 6 to 12 cycles, used a sample-barcoded 5' primer plus a J-beta primer mix. Samples each returned at least 3 million CDR3-containing paired-end reads. TCRdb fed the 5' RACE reads into MiXCR, producing one record per CDR3 protein. This sample has more than 650,000 distinct CDR3 sequences, with 20% to 30% found just once. V shed 1 base and J shed 1 base, with 10 bases lying between them. The CDR3 runs to 15 residues. Germline CDR1 reads LGHNA; CDR2 reads YNFKEQ. In addition, the sample was reused for a study of T cells of mothers and their children.

This TCR came from a boy younger than 18 in good health. The chain employs TRBV4-2 and TRBJ1-2; D gene unclear. The material sequenced was blood. This chain's CDR3 is CASSQVAGINYGYTF. DNA of the CDR3: TGTGCCAGCAGCCAAGTAGCAGGAATTAACTATGGCTACACCTTC.